This T cell receptor (beta chain) was captured in a study of response to subunit inactivated influenza vaccine. Many counts were recorded for this clonotype. TCRdb used MiXCR to reprocess the RT-PCR reads, holding one entry per CDR3 protein. This table holds some 800,000 distinct CDR3 sequences, about 20% found once. Germline CDR1 and CDR2: KGHSH and LQKENI. Trimming removed 1 base at V and 4 bases at J, with 3 bases between. The CDR3 consists of 12 residues. J is TRBJ2-3 and V is TRBV18; D is ambiguous. Sequenced material: PBMCs from blood, taken more than 4 days after vaccination. The sequence derives from a man in his forties or fifties who received an inactivated influenza vaccine. CDR3 bases: TGTGCCAGCTCACCACAGGCAGATACGCAGTATTTT. Protein product: CASSPQADTQYF.